Listed here are 20 T cell receptor beta chains from one sample, sequenced in a study of blood T cell repertoires in COVID-19. Sequenced by immunoSEQ multiplex PCR; TCRdb stores in-frame clones only, minus some. This table has fewer than 500,000 clones, around 87% appearing once. Material: PBMCs or T cells enriched from blood (not recorded which). The source of these receptors is a man in his thirties or forties who had recovered from COVID-19.

This chain connects TRBV9 to TRBJ1-5, with D unclear. Trimming stripped 4 bases from V and 4 bases from J, with 12 bases between. From germline, CDR1 is SGDLS and CDR2 YYNGEE. CDR3 size: 14 residues. The chain's CDR3 is CASSPSGGNQPQHF. The CDR3 nucleotides are TGTGCCAGCAGCCCCAGCGGAGGAAATCAGCCCCAGCATTTT.

The J gene is TRBJ2-3, the V gene TRBV19, with 11 bases identical to TRBD1. V shed 0 bases and J 0 bases; nucleotides not matched to a gene: 5. The CDR3 totals 18 residues. Per the germline V gene, CDR1 is LNHDA and CDR2 is SQIVND (reference sequence). The chain's CDR3 is CASSIDWGTGGSTDTQYF. Here the CDR3 DNA reads TGTGCCAGTAGTATAGATTGGGGGACAGGGGGGAGCACAGATACGCAGTATTTT.

The chain recombines TRBV30 with TRBJ2-2; no definite D call. Germline CDR1 reads GTSNPN; CDR2 reads SVGIG (reference sequence). V lost 4 bases and J lost 3, with 12 bases in between. The CDR3 consists of 14 residues. CDR3 in amino acids: CAWMSRGYTGELFF. In nucleotides, the CDR3 is TGTGCCTGGATGTCGAGAGGATACACCGGGGAGCTGTTTTTT.

This clone has a single count. The chain carries TRBV3-1 (or the pseudogene TRBV3-2) and TRBJ2-1; D not certain. This CDR3 is 13 amino acids long. V was shortened by 2 bases and J by 8 bases, with 10 bases between the two germline ends. Looked up from germline, CDR1 is LGHDT and CDR2 is YNNKEL (reference sequence). CDR3 amino acids: CASSQSASDEQFF. The CDR3 bases are TGTGCCAGCAGCCAATCGGCCAGCGATGAGCAGTTCTTC.

The rearrangement links TRBV6-5 to TRBJ1-4; the D gene is possibly TRBD1 (5 bases). The V end lost 11 bases, the J end lost 5 bases, and 6 bases lay between the germline ends. This CDR3 spans 10 amino acids. Germline CDR1 MNHEY, CDR2 SVGAGI. The CDR3 DNA follows: TGTGCCGCAGGGAATGAAAAACTGTTTTTT. The encoded protein is CAAGNEKLFF.

The gene calls are TRBV3-1 (or the pseudogene TRBV3-2) and TRBJ1-2; D ambiguous. The CDR3 sequence is 13 residues long. The germline CDR1 and CDR2 sequences are LGHDT and YNNKEL (reference sequence). V was pared by 1 base and J by 0 bases, with 3 bases between. The CDR3 nucleotides are TGTGCCAGCAGCCAAGCATCTAACTATGGCTACACCTTC. Encoded protein: CASSQASNYGYTF.

This chain connects TRBV7-3 to TRBJ2-5, with 7 bases that match TRBD1. The CDR3 has 13 residues. Germline V gene lookup returns CDR1 SGHTA and CDR2 FQGTGA. Losses at the gene ends were 4 bases for V and 5 bases for J; bases not matched to a gene: 4. The CDR3 DNA sequence: TGTGCCAGCAGCTCCCGGGACAGTGAGACCCAGTACTTC. Its protein product is CASSSRDSETQYF.

The chain couples TRBV28 to TRBJ2-6; D gene ambiguous. Germline V CDR1 and CDR2: MDHEN, SYDVKM. This CDR3 has 13 amino acids. Trimming left V 6 bases short and J 0 bases short, with 3 bases between. CDR3 nucleotide sequence: TGTGCCAGCAGACTCTCTGGGGCCAACGTCCTGACTTTC. Translating gives CASRLSGANVLTF.

The chain has TRBV7-9 and TRBJ2-7; 8 bases are a match to TRBD1. The germline CDR1 and CDR2 sequences are SEHNR and FQNEAQ (reference sequence). CDR3 length: 14 residues. The ends lost 2 bases at V and 8 bases at J; junction bases unmatched: 8. The CDR3 loop reads CASSLPGTGAKQYF. CDR3 DNA: TGTGCCAGCAGCTTACCCGGGACAGGAGCAAAGCAGTACTTC.

The J gene is TRBJ2-7, the V gene TRBV6-5; 8 positions agree with TRBD2. The germline gives CDR1 MNHEY, CDR2 SVGAGI. The CDR3 loop spans 16 amino acids. V trimming: 0 bases; J trimming: 4 bases; junction bases outside the gene matches: 8. Here the CDR3 reads CASSYSYSGVIYEQYF. The CDR3 coding sequence is TGTGCCAGCAGTTACTCGTATAGCGGGGTGATATACGAGCAGTACTTC.

A word on this clone: One junction end does not reproduce the germline sequence, and a read error may be involved. This chain links TRBV7-9 with TRBJ2-1, with D possibly called TRBD1 or TRBD2 (5 bases each). Germline V CDR1 and CDR2: SEHNR, FQNEAQ (reference sequence). CDR3 length: 14 amino acids. CDR3 in amino acids: CASRLGETHNEQFF. CDR3 in DNA: TGTGCCAGCAGGTTAGGGGAGACCCACAATGAGCAGTTCTTC.

The chain couples TRBV11-2 to TRBJ1-1; tentative D call: TRBD1 (5 bases). The germline V gene encodes CDR1 SGHAT and CDR2 FQNNGV. The germline V and J ends were trimmed by 6 bases and 1 base, with 24 bases remaining between them. This CDR3 comprises 18 residues. For the CDR3, the DNA is TGTGCCAGCAGTTCAGGGTTTATTACCGGGAGGGGGAACACTGAAGCTTTCTTT. This translates into CASSSGFITGRGNTEAFF.

This chain connects TRBV6-5 to TRBJ2-1; no clear D. The CDR3 consists of 13 residues. V gave up 4 bases and J gave up 9 bases, with 13 bases separating them. The germline V gene has CDR1 MNHEY and CDR2 SVGAGI. The CDR3 region has the DNA TGTGCCAGCAGTTTGAACGGGTACGGTGAGCAGTTCTTC. Translated, it gives CASSLNGYGEQFF.

The CDR3 loop is CASRRGQGTDTQYF. Here the CDR3 DNA reads TGTGCCAGCAGACGGGGACAGGGTACAGATACGCAGTATTTT. The chain recombines TRBV6-6 with TRBJ2-3; 9 bases match TRBD1. The germline V gene encodes CDR1 MNHNY and CDR2 SVGAGI (reference sequence). The V gene end was trimmed by 6 bases and the J gene end by 3 bases; junction bases not matched to a gene: 4. This CDR3 comprises 14 residues.

This clone occurred a few times. The chain recombines TRBV19 with TRBJ2-3, with TRBD1 matching over 9 bases. The germline gives CDR1 LNHDA, CDR2 SQIVND (reference sequence). The CDR3 is 16 amino acids. Losses at the gene ends were 4 bases for V and 1 base for J; bases not matched to a gene: 6. The CDR3 region is CASSSPGQGGTDTQYF. The DNA for the CDR3 is TGTGCCAGTAGTAGTCCGGGACAGGGCGGCACAGATACGCAGTATTTT.

The rearrangement joins TRBV6-5 to TRBJ2-7, with TRBD1 as a possible D gene (6 bases). Germline V CDR1 and CDR2: MNHEY, SVGAGI. This CDR3 comprises 13 residues. With 5 bases removed from V and 5 bases from J, the gap between germline ends came to 13 bases. CDR3 region: CASSTTGRDEQYF. The CDR3 DNA reads as TGTGCCAGCAGTACCACAGGGCGGGACGAGCAGTACTTC.

The V and J genes are TRBV30 and TRBJ1-2, with D perhaps TRBD1 (5 bases). This CDR3 has 16 residues. The germline CDR1 and CDR2 sequences are GTSNPN and SVGIG (reference sequence). V shed 3 bases and J shed 0 bases, with 17 bases lying between them. CDR3 loop: CAWSPRETATNYGYTF. CDR3 nucleotide sequence: TGTGCCTGGAGCCCTCGAGAGACAGCCACTAACTATGGCTACACCTTC.

This chain connects TRBV6-1 to TRBJ2-5; D remains ambiguous. The V gene lost 2 bases and the J gene lost 14 bases, with 15 bases spanning the gap. Germline values: CDR1 MNHNS, CDR2 SASEGT. The CDR3 is 12 amino acids. CDR3 sequence: CASSEYNNKKYF. In DNA form, the CDR3 reads TGTGCCAGCAGTGAATATAACAACAAGAAATACTTC.

This chain connects TRBV29-1 to TRBJ1-2, with TRBD1 matching over 9 bases. CDR1 and CDR2 (germline): SQVTM, ANQGSEA. J gave up 8 bases and V 7 bases, and 8 bases lay outside the gene matches. The CDR3 contains 12 residues. CDR3 protein: CSAGTGLEGYTF. The CDR3 DNA reads as TGCAGCGCCGGGACAGGGCTAGAGGGCTACACCTTC.

The genes are TRBV4-3 and TRBJ1-2, with 9 bases fitting TRBD1. CDR1 and CDR2 from the germline V gene are LGHNA and YSLEER. V lost 1 base and J lost 6; bases outside the gene matches: 6. This CDR3 spans 15 amino acids. CDR3 region: CASSQGPRTGDGYTF. The CDR3 region has the DNA TGCGCCAGCAGCCAAGGGCCCAGGACAGGGGATGGCTACACCTTC.